Below, one TCR beta chain is given with its context. A junction end diverges from the germline sequence, so it may reflect a read error. Original data processing: Reference gene primer amplification yielded estimated nucleated cell counts. Clones were sequenced by immunoSEQ multiplex PCR, and TCRdb holds only the in-frame ones, with some missing. V and J calls plus clone size are reproduced from that table; the DNA served to infer D and trimming. The sample has under 450,000 clones; roughly 90% are singletons. The data were obtained in a study of blood T cell repertoires in COVID-19. Study details: Some COVID-19 samples were acute and others convalescent; all came from the United States, Italy and Spain. From T cells, B-cell-depleted T cells, or PBMCs came the material, which was cDNA or gDNA.

CDR1 and CDR2 (germline): SGHAT, FQNNGV. This CDR3 is 14 amino acids long. The genes are TRBV11-2 and TRBJ2-7; possible D gene TRBD1, 6 bases. This TCR was recovered from a middle-aged woman with COVID-19, enrolled during active disease. The sample comprised peripheral blood. The DNA of the CDR3 is TGTGCCAGCAGCTTAGGGACAGCCTTGACTTCGGGTACGTTC. Its translation is CASSLGTALTSGTF.